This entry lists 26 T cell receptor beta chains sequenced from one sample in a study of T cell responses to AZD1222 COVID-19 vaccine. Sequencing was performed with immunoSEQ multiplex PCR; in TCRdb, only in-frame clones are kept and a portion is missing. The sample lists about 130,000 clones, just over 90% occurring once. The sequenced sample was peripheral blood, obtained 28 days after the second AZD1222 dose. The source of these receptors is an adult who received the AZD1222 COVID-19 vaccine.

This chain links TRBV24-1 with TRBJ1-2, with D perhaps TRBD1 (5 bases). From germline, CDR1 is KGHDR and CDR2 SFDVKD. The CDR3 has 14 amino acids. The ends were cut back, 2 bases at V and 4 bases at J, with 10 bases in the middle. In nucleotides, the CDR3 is TGTGCCACCAGTGATTCTGGGGGAAGCTATGGCTACACCTTC. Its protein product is CATSDSGGSYGYTF.

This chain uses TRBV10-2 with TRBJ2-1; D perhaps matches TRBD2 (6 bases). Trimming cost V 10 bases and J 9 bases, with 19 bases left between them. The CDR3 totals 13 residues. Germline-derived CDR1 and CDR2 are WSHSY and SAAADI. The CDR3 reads CATSGTSGGEQFF. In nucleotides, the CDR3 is TGCGCCACCTCCGGGACTTCTGGCGGTGAGCAGTTCTTC.

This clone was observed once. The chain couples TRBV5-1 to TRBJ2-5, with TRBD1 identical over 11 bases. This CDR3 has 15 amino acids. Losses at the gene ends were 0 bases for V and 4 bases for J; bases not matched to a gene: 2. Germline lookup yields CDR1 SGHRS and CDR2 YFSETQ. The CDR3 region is CASSLVGQGAETQYF. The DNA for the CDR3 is TGCGCCAGCAGCTTGGTAGGACAGGGGGCAGAGACCCAGTACTTC. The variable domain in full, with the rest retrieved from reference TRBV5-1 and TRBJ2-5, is KAGVTQTPRYLIKTRGQQVTLSCSPISGHRSVSWYQQTPGQGLQFLFEYFSETQRNKGNFPGRFSGRQFSNSRSEMNVSTLELGDSALYLCASSLVGQGAETQYFGPGTRLLVL.

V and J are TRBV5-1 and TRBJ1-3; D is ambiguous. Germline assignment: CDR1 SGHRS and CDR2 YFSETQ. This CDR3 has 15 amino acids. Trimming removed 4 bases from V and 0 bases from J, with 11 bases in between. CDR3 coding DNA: TGCGCCAGCAGCCCAGGACCGGACTCTGGAAACACCATATATTTT. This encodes CASSPGPDSGNTIYF.

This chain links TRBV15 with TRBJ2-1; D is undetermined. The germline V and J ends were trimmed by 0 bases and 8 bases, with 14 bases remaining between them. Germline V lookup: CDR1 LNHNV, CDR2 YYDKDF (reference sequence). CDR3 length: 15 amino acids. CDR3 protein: CATSRDLTATDEQFF. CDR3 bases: TGTGCCACCAGCAGAGATCTAACCGCAACTGATGAGCAGTTCTTC.

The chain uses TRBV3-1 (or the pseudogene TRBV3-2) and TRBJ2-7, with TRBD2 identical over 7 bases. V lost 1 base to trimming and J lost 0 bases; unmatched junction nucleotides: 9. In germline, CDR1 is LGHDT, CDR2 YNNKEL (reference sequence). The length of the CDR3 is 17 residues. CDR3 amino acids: CASSQGVRLANSYEQYF. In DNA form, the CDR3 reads TGTGCCAGCAGCCAAGGGGTCCGACTAGCCAACTCCTACGAGCAGTACTTC.

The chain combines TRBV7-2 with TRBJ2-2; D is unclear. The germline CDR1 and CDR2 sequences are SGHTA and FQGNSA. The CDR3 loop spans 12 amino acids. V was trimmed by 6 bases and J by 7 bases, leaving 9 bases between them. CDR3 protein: CASRLRGGELFF. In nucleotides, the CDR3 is TGTGCCAGCAGACTACGTGGCGGGGAGCTGTTTTTT.

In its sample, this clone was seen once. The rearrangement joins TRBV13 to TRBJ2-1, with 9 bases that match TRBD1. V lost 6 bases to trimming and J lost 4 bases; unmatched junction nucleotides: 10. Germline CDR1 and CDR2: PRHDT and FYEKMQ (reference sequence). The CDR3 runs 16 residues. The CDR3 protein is CASSYTGTGLYNEQFF. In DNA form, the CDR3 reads TGTGCCAGCAGTTACACCGGGACAGGGTTGTACAATGAGCAGTTCTTC.

CDR3 sequence: CASRTNSNQPQHF. CDR3 coding DNA: TGTGCCAGCAGGACAAATAGCAATCAGCCCCAGCATTTT. The V gene is TRBV2, the J gene TRBJ1-5; D not certain. Germline V gene sequence: CDR1 SNHLY, CDR2 FYNNEI. The CDR3 has 13 residues. V was clipped by 6 bases and J by 0 bases, with 6 bases between them.

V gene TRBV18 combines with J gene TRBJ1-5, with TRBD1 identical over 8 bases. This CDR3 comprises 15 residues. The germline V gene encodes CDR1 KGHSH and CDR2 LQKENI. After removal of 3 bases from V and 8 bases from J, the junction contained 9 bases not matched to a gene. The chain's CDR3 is CASSPTGEVSKPQHF. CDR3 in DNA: TGTGCCAGCTCACCGACAGGGGAGGTTAGCAAGCCCCAGCATTTT.

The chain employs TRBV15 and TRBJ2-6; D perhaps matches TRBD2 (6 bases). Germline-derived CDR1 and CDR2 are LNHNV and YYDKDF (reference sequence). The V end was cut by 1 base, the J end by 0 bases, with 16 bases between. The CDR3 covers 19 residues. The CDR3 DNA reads TGTGCCACCAGCAGAGGTTGGGACTGGAGGGGCTCTGGGGCCAACGTCCTGACTTTC. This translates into CATSRGWDWRGSGANVLTF. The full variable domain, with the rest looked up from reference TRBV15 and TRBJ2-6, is DAMVIQNPRYQVTQFGKPVTLSCSQTLNHNVMYWYQQKSSQAPKLLFHYYDKDFNNEADTPDNFQSRRPNTSFCFLDIRSPGLGDTAMYLCATSRGWDWRGSGANVLTFGAGSRLTVL.

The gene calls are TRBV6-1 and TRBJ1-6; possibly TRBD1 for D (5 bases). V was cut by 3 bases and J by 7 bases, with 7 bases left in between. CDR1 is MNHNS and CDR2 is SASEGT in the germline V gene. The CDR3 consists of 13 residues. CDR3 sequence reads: CASSDRENSPLHF. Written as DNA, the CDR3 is TGTGCCAGCAGTGACAGGGAAAATTCACCCCTCCACTTT.

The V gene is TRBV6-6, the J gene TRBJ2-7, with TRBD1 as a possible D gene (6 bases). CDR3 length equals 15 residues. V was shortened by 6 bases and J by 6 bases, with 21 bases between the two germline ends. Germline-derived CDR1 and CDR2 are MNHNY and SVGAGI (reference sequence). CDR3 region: CASSLTRTDVAEQYF. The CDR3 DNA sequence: TGTGCCAGCAGCCTCACCCGGACAGACGTGGCCGAGCAGTACTTC.

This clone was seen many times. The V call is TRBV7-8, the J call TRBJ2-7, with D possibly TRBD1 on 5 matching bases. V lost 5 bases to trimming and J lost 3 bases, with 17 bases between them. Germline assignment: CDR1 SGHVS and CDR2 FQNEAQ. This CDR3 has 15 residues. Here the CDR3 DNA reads TGTGCCAGCAGCCCCGTTTCAGGGTTTCTCTACGAGCAGTACTTC. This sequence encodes CASSPVSGFLYEQYF.

CDR3 sequence (DNA): TGTGCCAGCAGCTACTCGGCAGGGTTTAATCAGCCCCAGCATTTT. Translated, it gives CASSYSAGFNQPQHF. V usage is TRBV5-5 and J usage is TRBJ1-5; weak D call: TRBD1 (5 bases). The length of the CDR3 is 15 residues. The germline V and J ends were trimmed by 3 bases and 4 bases, with 14 bases remaining between them. The germline CDR1 and CDR2 sequences are SGHKS and YYEKEE (reference sequence).

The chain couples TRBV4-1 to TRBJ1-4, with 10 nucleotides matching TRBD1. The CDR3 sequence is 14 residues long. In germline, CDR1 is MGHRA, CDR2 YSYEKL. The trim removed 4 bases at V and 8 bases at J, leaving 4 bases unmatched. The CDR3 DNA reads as TGCGCCAGCAGCCGGGACAGGGGAAGGGAAAAACTGTTTTTT. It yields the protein CASSRDRGREKLFF.

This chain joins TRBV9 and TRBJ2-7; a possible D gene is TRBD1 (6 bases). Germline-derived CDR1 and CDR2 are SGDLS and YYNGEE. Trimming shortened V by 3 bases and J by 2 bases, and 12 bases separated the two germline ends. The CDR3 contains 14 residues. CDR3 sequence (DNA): TGTGCCAGCAGCGCGGACAGCTGGCCCTACGAGCAGTACTTC. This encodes CASSADSWPYEQYF. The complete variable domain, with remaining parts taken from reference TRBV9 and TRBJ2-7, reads DSGVTQTPKHLITATGQRVTLRCSPRSGDLSVYWYQQSLDQGLQFLIQYYNGEERAKGNILERFSAQQFPDLHSELNLSSLELGDSALYFCASSADSWPYEQYFGPGTRLTVT.

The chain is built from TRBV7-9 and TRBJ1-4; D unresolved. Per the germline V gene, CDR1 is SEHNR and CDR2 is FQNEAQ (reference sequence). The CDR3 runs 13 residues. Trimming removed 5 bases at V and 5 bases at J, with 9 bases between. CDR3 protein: CASSIRGNEKLFF. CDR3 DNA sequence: TGTGCCAGCAGCATAAGAGGGAATGAAAAACTGTTTTTT.

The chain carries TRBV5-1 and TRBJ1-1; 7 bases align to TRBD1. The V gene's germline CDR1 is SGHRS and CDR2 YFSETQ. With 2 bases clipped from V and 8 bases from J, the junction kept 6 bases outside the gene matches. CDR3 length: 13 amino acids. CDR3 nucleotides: TGCGCCAGCAGCTTACTACAGGGGAGGGAAGCTTTCTTT. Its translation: CASSLLQGREAFF. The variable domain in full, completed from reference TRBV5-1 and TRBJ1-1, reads KAGVTQTPRYLIKTRGQQVTLSCSPISGHRSVSWYQQTPGQGLQFLFEYFSETQRNKGNFPGRFSGRQFSNSRSEMNVSTLELGDSALYLCASSLLQGREAFFGQGTRLTVV.

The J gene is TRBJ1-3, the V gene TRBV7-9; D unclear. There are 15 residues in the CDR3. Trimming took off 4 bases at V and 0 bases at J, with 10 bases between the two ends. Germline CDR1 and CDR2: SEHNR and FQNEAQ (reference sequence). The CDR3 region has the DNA TGTGCCAGCAGCTCCGGATCTGTCTCTGGAAACACCATATATTTT. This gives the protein CASSSGSVSGNTIYF.

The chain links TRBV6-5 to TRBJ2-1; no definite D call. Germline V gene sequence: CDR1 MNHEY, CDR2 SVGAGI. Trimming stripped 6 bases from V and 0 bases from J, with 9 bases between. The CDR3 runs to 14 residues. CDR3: CASRDQISYNEQFF. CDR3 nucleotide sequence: TGTGCCAGCAGAGACCAGATCTCCTACAATGAGCAGTTCTTC.

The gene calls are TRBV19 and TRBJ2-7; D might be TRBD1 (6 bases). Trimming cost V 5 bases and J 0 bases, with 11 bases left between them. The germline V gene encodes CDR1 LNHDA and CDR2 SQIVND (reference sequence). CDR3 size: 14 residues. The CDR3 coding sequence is TGTGCCAGTAGTGGGGGCGGGCTCTCCTACGAGCAGTACTTC. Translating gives CASSGGGLSYEQYF.

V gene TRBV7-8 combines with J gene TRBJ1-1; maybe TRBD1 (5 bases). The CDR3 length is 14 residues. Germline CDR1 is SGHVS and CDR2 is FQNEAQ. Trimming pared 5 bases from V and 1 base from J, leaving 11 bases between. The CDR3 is CASSQTEWNTEAFF. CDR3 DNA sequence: TGTGCCAGCAGCCAGACAGAATGGAACACTGAAGCTTTCTTT.

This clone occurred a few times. In DNA form, the CDR3 reads TGTGCCAGCAGCTGGGACACTTATCAGCCCCAGCATTTT. The encoded protein is CASSWDTYQPQHF. The rearrangement uses TRBV28 and TRBJ1-5; D possibly corresponds to TRBD1 (6 bases). V was clipped by 6 bases and J by 5 bases, with 11 bases between them. This CDR3 region has 13 residues. The germline CDR1 and CDR2 sequences are MDHEN and SYDVKM.

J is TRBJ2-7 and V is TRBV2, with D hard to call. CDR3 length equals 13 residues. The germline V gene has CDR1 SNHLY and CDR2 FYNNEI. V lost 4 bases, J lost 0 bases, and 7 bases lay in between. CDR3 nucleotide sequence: TGTGCCAGCAGTGCTCCAGCCTCCTACGAGCAGTACTTC. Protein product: CASSAPASYEQYF.

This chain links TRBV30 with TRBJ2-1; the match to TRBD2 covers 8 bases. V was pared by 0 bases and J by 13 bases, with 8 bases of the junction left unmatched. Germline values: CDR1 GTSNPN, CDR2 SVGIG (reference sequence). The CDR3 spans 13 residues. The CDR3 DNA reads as TGTGCCTGGAGTGTAAAAAGCGGGAGAGGACAGTTCTTC. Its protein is CAWSVKSGRGQFF.